The 10 T cell receptor beta chains below come from one sample, sequenced in a study of T cells in Graves' hyperthyroidism and ophthalmopathy. From RNA transcripts, TCR beta CDR3 regions were amplified. The TCR CDR3 first-round RT-PCR relied on the HTBI primer set. TCRdb re-derived calls from the multiplex PCR reads in MiXCR, one entry per CDR3 protein. The table lists around 440,000 distinct CDR3 sequences, around a sixth of them singletons. Input material: blood. These receptors all stem from a young woman with Graves' hyperthyroidism.

This clonotype has a count of ten or more. J is TRBJ2-7 and V is TRBV7-8; D not resolved. The CDR3 runs 12 residues. Germline CDR1 and CDR2: SGHVS and FQNEAQ. V lost 5 bases and J 6 bases, leaving 11 bases between the germline ends. Here the CDR3 reads CASSLNGVEQYF. The DNA of the CDR3 is TGTGCCAGCAGCCTAAATGGGGTCGAGCAGTACTTC.

This clonotype was counted ten times or more. The J gene is TRBJ1-1, the V gene TRBV28; D may be TRBD1 (5 bases). The germline CDR1 and CDR2 sequences are MDHEN and SYDVKM. The V gene lost 4 bases and the J gene lost 8 bases, with 14 bases spanning the gap. There are 13 residues in the CDR3. For the CDR3, the DNA is TGTGCCAGCAGTTGGTACAGGAAGTCAGAAGCTTTCTTT. Protein product: CASSWYRKSEAFF.

This clonotype was detected many times. This chain joins TRBV6-1 and TRBJ1-1; perhaps TRBD1 as D (6 bases). This CDR3 spans 15 amino acids. The V gene lost 6 bases and the J gene lost 5 bases, with 19 bases spanning the gap. Germline CDR1 and CDR2: MNHNS and SASEGT. The CDR3 bases are TGTGCCAGCAGCCGCGAGACAGGTCAGGGGACTGAAGCTTTCTTT. Its protein is CASSRETGQGTEAFF.

The rearrangement links TRBV6-1 to TRBJ2-5; 8 nucleotides align to TRBD1. The CDR3 length is 17 residues. Germline values: CDR1 MNHNS, CDR2 SASEGT. Trimming cost V 5 bases and J 4 bases; bases outside gene matches: 15. CDR3 region: CASSYTARTGIAETQYF. In DNA form, the CDR3 reads TGTGCCAGCAGTTACACGGCAAGGACAGGGATAGCAGAGACCCAGTACTTC.

This rearrangement joins TRBV6-1 to TRBJ1-2; 8 bases align to TRBD1. The germline CDR1 and CDR2 sequences are MNHNS and SASEGT. The V gene end was trimmed by 5 bases and the J gene end by 8 bases; junction bases not matched to a gene: 7. The CDR3 runs to 13 residues. The CDR3 reads CASSLTSGGGYTF. CDR3 DNA sequence: TGTGCCAGCAGTCTGACCTCAGGGGGCGGCTACACCTTC.

The chain couples TRBV5-1 to TRBJ2-2, with D maybe TRBD2 (6 bases). Germline V gene data show CDR1 as SGHRS and CDR2 as YFSETQ. This CDR3 has 16 amino acids. V lost 3 bases and J 1 base, leaving 13 bases between the germline ends. CDR3 in DNA: TGCGCCAGCAGCTCTGCAGCGGGCTTGAACACCGGGGAGCTGTTTTTT. It specifies CASSSAAGLNTGELFF.

This clonotype was counted ten times or more. The rearrangement uses TRBV3-1 and TRBJ1-5, with 7 bases matching TRBD1. V lost 0 bases and J lost 7; bases outside the gene matches: 6. CDR1 and CDR2 (germline): LGHDT, YNNKEL (reference sequence). The CDR3 sequence is 15 residues long. CDR3 bases: TGTGCCAGCAGCCAAGATTTTTCAGGGGGGCAGCCCCAGCATTTT. Amino acids: CASSQDFSGGQPQHF.

The chain is built from TRBV6-1 and TRBJ2-7; D gene ambiguous. Germline CDR1 reads MNHNS; CDR2 reads SASEGT. The CDR3 runs 14 residues. V was cut by 3 bases and J by 2 bases, with 11 bases left in between. In DNA, the CDR3 is TGTGCCAGCAGTGACTATTCTCGGACCTACGAGCAGTACTTC. Translating it yields CASSDYSRTYEQYF.

V is TRBV10-3 and J is TRBJ1-2, with D possibly matching TRBD1 (5 bases). V was shortened by 6 bases and J by 3 bases, with 20 bases between the two germline ends. The V gene's germline CDR1 is ENHRY and CDR2 SYGVKD. This CDR3 comprises 16 residues. The CDR3: CAIRDQGPRGDYGYTF. The DNA of the CDR3 is TGTGCCATCAGGGACCAGGGACCCCGGGGGGACTATGGCTACACCTTC.

The chain joins TRBV5-5 to TRBJ1-4; D not certain. Trimming shortened V by 3 bases and J by 3 bases, and 9 bases separated the two germline ends. This CDR3 is built from 14 residues. Looked up from germline, CDR1 is SGHKS and CDR2 is YYEKEE (reference sequence). CDR3 sequence: CASSSGGANEKLFF. CDR3 nucleotide sequence: TGTGCCAGCAGCTCCGGTGGGGCTAATGAAAAACTGTTTTTT.